Below are 31 T cell receptor beta chains sequenced from a single sample in a study of blood T cell repertoires in COVID-19. Sequencing was performed with immunoSEQ multiplex PCR; in TCRdb, only in-frame clones are kept and a portion is missing. The table lists 300,000 to 400,000 clones, around 90% of them singletons. The sequenced material came from PBMCs or T cells enriched from blood (not recorded which). Receptors originate from a man aged 25 to 40 who had recovered from COVID-19.

This clone was observed a few times. The rearrangement links TRBV10-1 to TRBJ2-2; D may be TRBD1 (5 bases). Germline CDR1 and CDR2: WNHNN and SYGVQD (reference sequence). This CDR3 comprises 14 residues. V lost 3 bases and J lost 6, with 11 bases in between. The CDR3 region has the DNA TGCGCCAGCAGTGAAAGCACAGGTCCCGGGGAGCTGTTTTTT. Encoded protein: CASSESTGPGELFF.

This clone was recorded a few times. The chain is built from TRBV5-4 and TRBJ2-7, with TRBD2 matching 8 bases. The V gene end was trimmed by 3 bases and the J gene end by 5 bases; junction bases not matched to a gene: 4. The CDR3 consists of 13 residues. The germline V gene has CDR1 SGHNT and CDR2 YYREEE (reference sequence). CDR3 region: CASSSGGANEQYF. DNA of the CDR3: TGTGCCAGCAGCTCCGGGGGGGCTAACGAGCAGTACTTC.

The chain employs TRBV10-2 and TRBJ1-5; TRBD1 matches 8 bases. Losses at the gene ends were 7 bases for V and 2 bases for J; bases not matched to a gene: 4. This CDR3 is built from 14 residues. Germline CDR1 reads WSHSY; CDR2 reads SAAADI. In DNA form, the CDR3 reads TGCGCCAGCATGTTACAGGGGGGCAATCAGCCCCAGCATTTT. It translates to CASMLQGGNQPQHF.

Only one count was recorded for this clone. The chain combines TRBV28 with TRBJ2-7; the match to TRBD2 covers 7 bases. The trim removed 4 bases at V and 2 bases at J, leaving 11 bases unmatched. CDR1 and CDR2 from the germline V gene are MDHEN and SYDVKM. The CDR3 totals 16 residues. CDR3 nucleotides: TGTGCCAGCAGTTCCCGGAGAGGGAGGGGCACCTACGAGCAGTACTTC. Translated, it gives CASSSRRGRGTYEQYF. Supplemented by reference TRBV28 and TRBJ2-7, the full variable domain reads DVKVTQSSRYLVKRTGEKVFLECVQDMDHENMFWYRQDPGLGLRLIYFSYDVKMKEKGDIPEGYSVSREKKERFSLILESASTNQTSMYLCASSSRRGRGTYEQYFGPGTRLTVT.

The rearrangement links TRBV2 to TRBJ1-1; the D gene is possibly TRBD1 (6 bases). Per the germline V gene, CDR1 is SNHLY and CDR2 is FYNNEI. V lost 8 bases to trimming and J lost 5 bases, with 18 bases between them. CDR3 length equals 14 residues. The CDR3 DNA sequence: TGTGCCAGCGTTGCAGCCCCTGGGACAACTGAAGCTTTCTTT. Translating gives CASVAAPGTTEAFF.

This rearrangement joins TRBV29-1 to TRBJ2-3, with TRBD1 matching 8 bases. The CDR3 extends over 15 amino acids. The J segment lost 6 bases and the V segment lost 7 bases, leaving 15 bases of the junction unmatched. The germline CDR1 and CDR2 sequences are SQVTM and ANQGSEA. The CDR3 coding sequence is TGCAGCGCAAAGCCGGGGACAGGCGGTGAGGATACGCAGTATTTT. As protein: CSAKPGTGGEDTQYF.

The chain employs TRBV11-2 and TRBJ2-5; 7 bases line up with TRBD1. The length of the CDR3 is 16 residues. Trimming at V came to 2 bases and at J to 1 base, leaving 7 bases not matched to a gene. In germline, CDR1 is SGHAT, CDR2 FQNNGV. The CDR3 is CASSLRGQMLQETQYF. In DNA, the CDR3 is TGTGCCAGCAGCTTAAGGGGACAGATGCTCCAAGAGACCCAGTACTTC.

The rearrangement joins TRBV19 to TRBJ2-7, with D maybe TRBD1 (6 bases). V was clipped by 6 bases and J by 2 bases, with 17 bases between them. The CDR3 consists of 15 residues. The germline V gene has CDR1 LNHDA and CDR2 SQIVND (reference sequence). CDR3 sequence reads: CASSKITGPPYEQYF. DNA for the CDR3: TGTGCCAGTAGCAAAATTACAGGGCCGCCCTACGAGCAGTACTTC.

The chain links TRBV11-2 to TRBJ2-1; TRBD2 agrees at 13 bases. The J segment lost 7 bases and the V segment lost 6 bases, leaving 3 bases of the junction unmatched. The CDR3 consists of 14 residues. Germline-derived CDR1 and CDR2 are SGHAT and FQNNGV. This CDR3 reads CASRPGLAGNEQFF. DNA for the CDR3: TGTGCCAGCAGGCCGGGACTAGCGGGGAATGAGCAGTTCTTC.

This clone showed up just a few times. The V gene is TRBV5-1, the J gene TRBJ1-2; 7 nucleotides match TRBD1. CDR1 is SGHRS and CDR2 is YFSETQ in the germline V gene. The ends lost 5 bases at V and 2 bases at J; junction bases unmatched: 3. This CDR3 has 13 amino acids. The DNA of the CDR3 is TGCGCCAGCAGGGGGACAGTAAACTATGGCTACACCTTC. Amino acids: CASRGTVNYGYTF.

This chain connects TRBV2 to TRBJ1-1; TRBD1 agrees at 8 bases. This CDR3 spans 14 amino acids. Trimming at V came to 3 bases and at J to 9 bases, leaving 9 bases not matched to a gene. Germline V gene data show CDR1 as SNHLY and CDR2 as FYNNEI. The CDR3 DNA reads TGTGCCAGCAGTGATAGGGGACAGGTGGGGAAAGCTTTCTTT. Encoded protein: CASSDRGQVGKAFF.

The J gene is TRBJ2-2, the V gene TRBV6-5, with 9 bases fitting TRBD1. The germline V gene has CDR1 MNHEY and CDR2 SVGAGI. J lost 6 bases, V lost 6 bases, and 5 bases had no gene match. The CDR3 runs to 14 residues. The CDR3 is CASSGTGTPGELFF. As DNA, the CDR3 is TGTGCCAGCAGCGGGACAGGGACCCCCGGGGAGCTGTTTTTT.

The V gene is TRBV11-2, the J gene TRBJ1-4; possible D gene TRBD1, 5 bases. Per the germline V gene, CDR1 is SGHAT and CDR2 is FQNNGV. V lost 1 base and J 1 base, leaving 13 bases between the germline ends. The CDR3 contains 17 residues. In DNA, the CDR3 is TGTGCCAGCAGCTTAGGTTGGGGGGGACTAACTAATGAAAAACTGTTTTTT. Translating it yields CASSLGWGGLTNEKLFF.

J is TRBJ2-5 and V is TRBV29-1; 11 nucleotides agree with TRBD2. V was pared by 5 bases and J by 2 bases, with 4 bases of the junction left unmatched. The germline CDR1 and CDR2 sequences are SQVTM and ANQGSEA. This CDR3 comprises 14 residues. The CDR3 protein is CSVTRLAGQETQYF. CDR3 in DNA: TGCAGCGTTACCAGACTAGCGGGACAAGAGACCCAGTACTTC. Using reference TRBV29-1 and TRBJ2-5 for the parts outside the CDR3, the full variable domain is SAVISQKPSRDICQRGTSLTIQCQVDSQVTMMFWYRQQPGQSLTLIATANQGSEATYESGFVIDKFPISRPNLTFSTLTVSNMSPEDSSIYLCSVTRLAGQETQYFGPGTRLLVL.

The CDR3 DNA sequence: TGCAGCGTTTTGAGGGGGTCTCTAGAAGAGCAGTACTTC. Translation: CSVLRGSLEEQYF. V and J are TRBV29-1 and TRBJ2-7, with a tentative D call TRBD1 (6 bases). The CDR3 loop spans 13 amino acids. The germline V gene has CDR1 SQVTM and CDR2 ANQGSEA. Trimming left V 5 bases short and J 7 bases short, with 18 bases between.

The chain combines TRBV27 with TRBJ2-7, with no clear D. Germline CDR1 and CDR2: MNHEY and SMNVEV (reference sequence). The CDR3 loop spans 13 amino acids. V lost 3 bases, J lost 0 bases, and 6 bases lay in between. CDR3 residues: CASSFVASYEQYF. For the CDR3, the DNA is TGTGCCAGCAGTTTCGTAGCCTCCTACGAGCAGTACTTC.

This sequence joins TRBV6-5 and TRBJ1-5; D may be TRBD1 (6 bases). Germline V gene lookup returns CDR1 MNHEY and CDR2 SVGAGI. With 0 bases removed from V and 5 bases from J, the gap between germline ends came to 8 bases. This CDR3 has 14 residues. The CDR3 sequence is CASSYSGGDQPQHF. The CDR3 bases are TGTGCCAGCAGTTACTCAGGGGGTGATCAGCCCCAGCATTTT.

This clone was observed a handful of times. This chain connects TRBV2 to TRBJ2-7; 7 nucleotides line up with TRBD1. CDR1 and CDR2 (germline): SNHLY, FYNNEI. With V trimmed by 6 bases and J by 4 bases, 6 bases remained unmatched. CDR3 size: 13 residues. The CDR3 protein is CASRSTGWYEQYF. CDR3 nucleotide sequence: TGTGCCAGCAGATCGACAGGGTGGTACGAGCAGTACTTC.

This sequence joins TRBV6-1 and TRBJ1-2, with a tentative D call TRBD1 (5 bases). V shed 0 bases and J shed 8 bases, with 13 bases lying between them. The germline V gene has CDR1 MNHNS and CDR2 SASEGT. The CDR3 loop spans 14 amino acids. Written as DNA, the CDR3 is TGTGCCAGCAGTGAAGCGGGGGGGAGGCACGGCTACACCTTC. Residues: CASSEAGGRHGYTF.

This chain uses TRBV29-1 with TRBJ2-1; 7 bases fit TRBD2. This CDR3 is built from 15 residues. CDR1 and CDR2 from the germline V gene are SQVTM and ANQGSEA. With 3 bases clipped from V and 0 bases from J, the junction kept 5 bases outside the gene matches. CDR3 bases: TGCAGCGTTGAGTTTCGGGGGGACTCCTACAATGAGCAGTTCTTC. Amino acid sequence: CSVEFRGDSYNEQFF.

This sequence joins TRBV3-1 (or the pseudogene TRBV3-2) and TRBJ2-6; D not certain. Germline CDR1 and CDR2: LGHDT and YNNKEL (reference sequence). V was shortened by 2 bases and J by 1 base, with 3 bases between the two germline ends. The CDR3 consists of 14 residues. CDR3 region: CASSQTSGANVLTF. As DNA, the CDR3 is TGTGCCAGCAGCCAAACTTCTGGGGCCAACGTCCTGACTTTC.

Notes on this clone: The sample holds other DNA sequences that translate to the same CDR3. This chain links TRBV7-9 with TRBJ1-5, with D unresolved. V was trimmed by 1 base and J by 0 bases, leaving 7 bases between them. From germline, CDR1 is SEHNR and CDR2 FQNEAQ (reference sequence). The CDR3 has 15 amino acids. The DNA for the CDR3 is TGTGCCAGCAGCTTAGGGACTGGTAGCAATCAGCCCCAGCATTTT. Encoded protein: CASSLGTGSNQPQHF. Full variable domain (remainder filled in from reference TRBV7-9 and TRBJ1-5): DTGVSQNPRHKITKRGQNVTFRCDPISEHNRLYWYRQTLGQGPEFLTYFQNEAQLEKSRLLSDRFSAERPKGSFSTLEIQRTEQGDSAMYLCASSLGTGSNQPQHFGDGTRLSIL.

The rearrangement uses TRBV6-6 and TRBJ1-1, with TRBD1 matching over 9 bases. V lost 2 bases to trimming and J lost 5 bases; unmatched junction nucleotides: 6. Germline CDR1 is MNHNY and CDR2 is SVGAGI (reference sequence). The CDR3 sequence is 15 residues long. The CDR3 DNA is TGTGCCAGCAGTTACGATGGGACAGGGAGGACTGAAGCTTTCTTT. This encodes CASSYDGTGRTEAFF.

The CDR3 sequence is CASSSRGQGTPGETQYF. In DNA, the CDR3 is TGTGCCAGCAGCTCGCGGGGACAGGGAACGCCGGGGGAGACCCAGTACTTC. The chain uses TRBV7-9 and TRBJ2-5; 9 bases are shared with TRBD1. The CDR3 spans 17 residues. CDR1 is SEHNR, CDR2 FQNEAQ, per germline (reference sequence). Germline trimming cut 4 bases from V and 5 bases from J; bases unmatched to any gene: 14.

The J gene is TRBJ1-2, the V gene TRBV19; weak D call: TRBD1 (6 bases). Germline lookup yields CDR1 LNHDA and CDR2 SQIVND (reference sequence). The CDR3 has 14 amino acids. With 10 bases removed from V and 1 base from J, the gap between germline ends came to 16 bases. DNA for the CDR3: TGTGCCACAAGCAAAACAGGGTTTAACTATGGCTACACCTTC. Translating it yields CATSKTGFNYGYTF.

The chain has TRBV6-4 and TRBJ2-7; TRBD2 matches at 12 bases. J was trimmed by 2 bases and V by 9 bases; bases with no gene match: 11. This CDR3 has 16 amino acids. Germline CDR1 MRHNA, CDR2 SNTAGT. This chain's CDR3 is CARQRTSGGFTYEQYF. The CDR3 region has the DNA TGTGCCAGGCAACGTACTAGCGGGGGGTTCACCTACGAGCAGTACTTC.

This clone was recorded only once. The rearrangement links TRBV11-2 to TRBJ1-5; no clear D gene. V gave up 3 bases and J gave up 9 bases, with 12 bases separating them. The CDR3 totals 13 residues. Germline V gives CDR1 SGHAT, CDR2 FQNNGV. The CDR3 region is CASSFGGRTPQHF. The CDR3 bases are TGTGCCAGCAGCTTTGGAGGGAGAACGCCCCAGCATTTT. The full variable domain, rest sourced from reference TRBV11-2 and TRBJ1-5, is EAGVAQSPRYKIIEKRQSVAFWCNPISGHATLYWYQQILGQGPKLLIQFQNNGVVDDSQLPKDRFSAERLKGVDSTLKIQPAKLEDSAVYLCASSFGGRTPQHFGDGTRLSIL.

The gene calls are TRBV18 and TRBJ1-1, with 7 bases matching TRBD1. The CDR3 is 15 residues long. The junction had 4 bases not matched to a gene; V was cut back by 0 bases and J by 3 bases. Germline CDR1 is KGHSH and CDR2 is LQKENI. CDR3 sequence (DNA): TGTGCCAGCTCACCACCCCAGACAGGGCACACTGAAGCTTTCTTT. Amino acid sequence: CASSPPQTGHTEAFF.

This clone was seen more than once but under ten times. This sequence joins TRBV28 and TRBJ2-2; weak D call: TRBD2 (6 bases). The ends were cut back, 7 bases at V and 4 bases at J, with 16 bases in the middle. The germline V gene has CDR1 MDHEN and CDR2 SYDVKM. The CDR3 covers 15 residues. The CDR3 region is CASTLGGARTGELFF. CDR3 bases: TGTGCCAGCACCCTTGGAGGGGCGCGCACCGGGGAGCTGTTTTTT.

The V and J genes are TRBV18 and TRBJ1-6; possible D gene TRBD1, 5 bases. From germline, CDR1 is KGHSH and CDR2 LQKENI. V shed 2 bases and J shed 3 bases, with 11 bases lying between them. The CDR3 is made up of 16 amino acids. The CDR3 loop reads CASSPSVGGYNSPLHF. DNA of the CDR3: TGTGCCAGCTCACCAAGTGTGGGGGGCTATAATTCACCCCTCCACTTT.

The chain carries TRBV5-1 and TRBJ2-2, with TRBD1 matching over 8 bases. Germline CDR1 SGHRS, CDR2 YFSETQ. This CDR3 contains 15 residues. J lost 3 bases, V lost 1 base, and 2 bases had no gene match. CDR3 loop: CASSLKTGDTGELFF. The CDR3 DNA sequence: TGCGCCAGCAGCTTGAAGACAGGGGACACCGGGGAGCTGTTTTTT.